Each of the 25 T cell receptor beta chains below was sequenced from the same sample in a study of T-cell reconstitution after alpha-beta-depleted transplantation in children. Unique molecular identifiers were incorporated into the prepared TCRbeta library. TCRdb re-derived calls from the PCR reads in MiXCR, one entry per CDR3 protein. Here the sample spans about 580,000 distinct CDR3 sequences, about 23% being singletons. Sequences were derived from PBMCs, mostly from graft donor cells, sampled 360 days after TCRalphabeta/CD19-depleted stem cell transplant. These receptors were taken from a boy less than two years old who had a stem cell transplant for acute myeloid leukemia, so the T cells may come from the graft donor.

The rearrangement joins TRBV21-1 to TRBJ2-5; TRBD1 reflects the table's D call only, with no check against the DNA. TRBV21-1 is described as a pseudogene. This CDR3 comprises 15 residues. The CDR3 DNA reads TGTGCCAGCAGCAAAGGCGGGACAGCCGCGAAGACCCAGTACTTC. Amino acid sequence: CASSKGGTAAKTQYF.

The chain has TRBV4-2 and TRBJ2-1; no reliable D call. This CDR3 spans 15 amino acids. The ends were cut back, 1 base at V and 0 bases at J, with 7 bases in the middle. Germline lookup yields CDR1 LGHNA and CDR2 YNFKEQ. For the CDR3, the DNA is TGTGCCAGCAGCCAAGCCCTTAGCTCCTACAATGAGCAGTTCTTC. It codes for CASSQALSSYNEQFF.

The chain has TRBV9 and TRBJ2-2, with TRBD1 as a possible D gene (5 bases). The CDR3 runs to 15 residues. Germline CDR1 SGDLS, CDR2 YYNGEE. Trimming removed 4 bases from V and 7 bases from J, with 17 bases in between. The CDR3 loop is CASSPRAGIDGELFF. The DNA for the CDR3 is TGTGCCAGCAGCCCCCGAGCAGGGATCGACGGGGAGCTGTTTTTT.

This clonotype occurred a few times. J is TRBJ2-7 and V is TRBV12-3 or TRBV12-4; 8 positions agree with TRBD2. V lost 7 bases to trimming and J lost 4 bases; unmatched junction nucleotides: 12. This CDR3 contains 15 residues. CDR3 amino acids: CASTGGRGACYEQYV. The CDR3 region has the DNA TGTGCCAGCACCGGCGGGCGGGGGGCCTGTTACGAGCAGTACGTC.

This chain joins TRBV6-5 and TRBJ1-5; D is undetermined. CDR3 length: 13 residues. CDR1 is MNHEY, CDR2 SVGAGI, per germline. Deletions cut 2 bases from V and 5 bases from J, with 7 bases between. The CDR3 sequence is CASSYNPYQPQHF. Written as DNA, the CDR3 is TGTGCCAGCAGTTACAATCCCTATCAGCCCCAGCATTTT.

This clonotype occurred a few times. The genes are TRBV10-3 and TRBJ2-7; weak D call: TRBD2 (6 bases). The CDR3 is 14 residues long. CDR1 and CDR2 (germline): ENHRY, SYGVKD. V was clipped by 3 bases and J by 7 bases, with 16 bases between them. This chain's CDR3 is CAISDSRLGGEQYF. The CDR3 DNA is TGTGCCATCAGTGACTCGAGACTGGGAGGAGAGCAGTACTTC.

This clonotype was observed a single time. The chain has TRBV20-1 and TRBJ2-1; 10 bases agree with TRBD2. CDR3 length equals 18 residues. The V gene's germline CDR1 is DFQATT and CDR2 SNEGSKA (reference sequence). V was clipped by 4 bases and J by 0 bases; unmatched bases: 12. Written as DNA, the CDR3 is TGCAGTGCTATATGGCTAGCGGGGGCCCCCAGCTCCTACAATGAGCAGTTCTTC. Translating it yields CSAIWLAGAPSSYNEQFF.

This clonotype was recorded many times. V and J are TRBV18 and TRBJ1-5; D might be TRBD1 (5 bases). V lost 8 bases, J lost 4 bases, and 9 bases lay in between. Germline-derived CDR1 and CDR2 are KGHSH and LQKENI. The CDR3 has 12 residues. CDR3 in DNA: TGTGCCAGCAGTCCAGGGAATCAGCCCCAGCATTTT. Translating it yields CASSPGNQPQHF.

V gene TRBV5-1 combines with J gene TRBJ2-3; maybe TRBD1 (6 bases). From germline, CDR1 is SGHRS and CDR2 YFSETQ. Trimming cost V 2 bases and J 6 bases, with 13 bases left between them. The CDR3 spans 14 residues. The CDR3 region is CASSFGPDRDTQYF. The DNA for the CDR3 is TGCGCCAGCAGCTTCGGCCCTGACAGGGATACGCAGTATTTT.

The CDR3 sequence is CASSLVIPWYQETQYF. The CDR3 nucleotides are TGTGCCAGCAGCTTAGTAATACCATGGTACCAAGAGACCCAGTACTTC. The chain couples TRBV11-2 to TRBJ2-5; no clear D. Germline V gene lookup returns CDR1 SGHAT and CDR2 FQNNGV. Trimming left V 1 base short and J 0 bases short, with 12 bases between. This CDR3 comprises 16 residues. Complete variable domain (other parts from reference TRBV11-2 and TRBJ2-5): EAGVAQSPRYKIIEKRQSVAFWCNPISGHATLYWYQQILGQGPKLLIQFQNNGVVDDSQLPKDRFSAERLKGVDSTLKIQPAKLEDSAVYLCASSLVIPWYQETQYFGPGTRLLVL.

In this sample, this clonotype turned up many times. The genes are TRBV7-3 and TRBJ2-3, with 9 positions matching TRBD1. Germline CDR1 is SGHTA and CDR2 is FQGTGA. V trimming: 4 bases; J trimming: 1 base; junction bases outside the gene matches: 9. The CDR3 runs to 17 residues. The chain's CDR3 is CASSSDRGFMRTDTQYF. CDR3 bases: TGTGCCAGCAGCTCGGACAGGGGCTTCATGCGCACAGATACGCAGTATTTT.

This chain links TRBV5-4 with TRBJ2-3; a possible D gene is TRBD2 (6 bases). V lost 3 bases and J 2 bases, leaving 10 bases between the germline ends. CDR3 size: 14 residues. CDR1 is SGHNT and CDR2 is YYREEE in the germline V gene (reference sequence). CDR3 bases: TGTGCCAGCAGCTATGCGGGGCCCACAGATACGCAGTATTTT. It yields the protein CASSYAGPTDTQYF. The variable domain in full, completed from reference TRBV5-4 and TRBJ2-3, reads ETGVTQSPTHLIKTRGQQVTLRCSSQSGHNTVSWYQQALGQGPQFIFQYYREEENGRGNFPPRFSGLQFPNYSSELNVNALELDDSALYLCASSYAGPTDTQYFGPGTRLTVL.

CDR3: CASSWAGERNEQFF. CDR3 nucleotide sequence: TGTGCCAGCAGTTGGGCAGGGGAACGCAATGAGCAGTTCTTC. This sequence joins TRBV12-3 or TRBV12-4 and TRBJ2-1; TRBD1 might be the D (6 bases). The CDR3 consists of 14 residues. The V and J ends lost 4 bases and 6 bases respectively, with 13 bases between them.

This clonotype was recorded many times. This sequence joins TRBV24-1 and TRBJ2-7; TRBD2 matches 8 bases. The CDR3 consists of 14 residues. Germline V gene lookup returns CDR1 KGHDR and CDR2 SFDVKD. Losses at the gene ends were 7 bases for V and 2 bases for J; bases not matched to a gene: 6. The CDR3 region is CATSPGLEPYEQYF. The DNA for the CDR3 is TGTGCCACCAGCCCGGGACTAGAACCCTACGAGCAGTACTTC.

This clonotype was seen many times. This chain uses TRBV15 with TRBJ2-5; D remains ambiguous. Germline V gene lookup returns CDR1 LNHNV and CDR2 YYDKDF (reference sequence). This CDR3 region has 11 residues. Trimming took 6 bases from V and 3 from J, leaving 5 bases between them. The CDR3 loop reads CATSMKETQYF. The CDR3 DNA sequence: TGTGCCACCAGTATGAAAGAGACCCAGTACTTC.

The chain carries TRBV5-1 and TRBJ1-1; TRBD1 matches at 7 bases. This CDR3 comprises 14 residues. The germline V gene has CDR1 SGHRS and CDR2 YFSETQ. The V gene end was trimmed by 2 bases and the J gene end by 2 bases; junction bases not matched to a gene: 3. CDR3 in DNA: TGCGCCAGCAGCTTACAGGGGATAAACACTGAAGCTTTCTTT. This gives the protein CASSLQGINTEAFF.

The genes are TRBV6-5 and TRBJ2-7; the match to TRBD1 covers 12 bases. Germline assignment: CDR1 MNHEY and CDR2 SVGAGI. V lost 4 bases to trimming and J lost 5 bases; unmatched junction nucleotides: 12. The CDR3 totals 17 residues. CDR3 amino acids: CASSFSGTGGDRDEQYF. The DNA of the CDR3 is TGTGCCAGCAGTTTTTCCGGGACAGGGGGCGATCGCGACGAGCAGTACTTC.

This clonotype has ten or more counts. V is TRBV29-1 and J is TRBJ2-2; D uncertain. CDR3 length: 11 residues. CDR1 SQVTM and CDR2 ANQGSEA come from the germline V gene. Trimming stripped 7 bases from V and 6 bases from J, with 9 bases between. The CDR3 loop is CSASMSGELFF. CDR3 sequence (DNA): TGCAGCGCCAGTATGTCCGGGGAGCTGTTTTTT.

A remark on this clonotype: A much larger clone lies a single base off, so this may be a read error. The gene calls are TRBV20-1 and TRBJ2-2; D may correspond to TRBD1 or TRBD2 (6 bases each). Trimming removed 4 bases from V and 12 bases from J, with 12 bases in between. Germline CDR1 is DFQATT and CDR2 is SNEGSKA (reference sequence). This CDR3 contains 11 residues. In DNA form, the CDR3 reads TGCAGTGCTACTGCCCGGGGGCAGCTGTTTTTT. Its protein is CSATARGQLFF.

This clonotype was counted many times. The rearrangement links TRBV12-3 or TRBV12-4 to TRBJ2-7; D uncertain. The CDR3 is 12 amino acids. V lost 1 base to trimming and J lost 7 bases, with 8 bases between them. The CDR3 here is CASSLDGSEQYV. The CDR3, as DNA: TGTGCCAGCAGTTTAGACGGCAGTGAGCAGTACGTC.

The chain uses TRBV29-1 and TRBJ2-1; 9 positions agree with TRBD1. Germline-derived CDR1 and CDR2 are SQVTM and ANQGSEA. Trimming removed 6 bases from V and 8 bases from J; junction bases left unmatched: 17. The CDR3 extends over 16 amino acids. CDR3 loop: CSVDRTGTGNWDEQFF. The CDR3 coding sequence is TGCAGCGTAGATCGCACCGGGACAGGGAACTGGGATGAGCAGTTCTTC.

This clonotype was found a few times. V gene TRBV20-1 combines with J gene TRBJ1-4; D possibly corresponds to TRBD1 (5 bases). The CDR3 loop spans 16 amino acids. V dropped 5 bases and J dropped 2 bases, with 18 bases sitting between them. The germline V gene encodes CDR1 DFQATT and CDR2 SNEGSKA (reference sequence). In DNA, the CDR3 is TGCAGTGCTCATTCGGGACTCATCCCGACTAATGAAAAACTGTTTTTT. Translating it yields CSAHSGLIPTNEKLFF.

This clonotype appeared a few times. The rearrangement joins TRBV15 to TRBJ2-3; 9 bases agree with TRBD2. CDR1 is LNHNV and CDR2 is YYDKDF in the germline V gene (reference sequence). The CDR3 length is 14 residues. J gave up 4 bases and V 1 base, and 0 bases lay outside the gene matches. Written as DNA, the CDR3 is TGTGCCACCAGCAGAGGCGGGGGGGCAGATACGCAGTATTTT. Encoded protein: CATSRGGGADTQYF.

A few counts support this clonotype. The chain uses TRBV29-1 and TRBJ2-1; weak D call: TRBD2 (6 bases). Looked up from germline, CDR1 is SQVTM and CDR2 is ANQGSEA. The CDR3 runs 13 residues. The V end was cut by 8 bases, the J end by 4 bases, with 15 bases between. This chain's CDR3 is CSSDPGTYNEQFF. CDR3 DNA: TGCAGCTCTGACCCCGGGACTTACAATGAGCAGTTCTTC.

The genes are TRBV20-1 and TRBJ2-3; D might be TRBD1 or TRBD2, each matching 6 bases. CDR1 is DFQATT and CDR2 is SNEGSKA in the germline V gene (reference sequence). The CDR3 loop spans 15 amino acids. The V end lost 0 bases, the J end lost 1 base, and 11 bases lay between the germline ends. As DNA, the CDR3 is TGCAGTGCTAGAGATCTGGAGGGGGGCACAGATACGCAGTATTTT. It specifies CSARDLEGGTDTQYF.